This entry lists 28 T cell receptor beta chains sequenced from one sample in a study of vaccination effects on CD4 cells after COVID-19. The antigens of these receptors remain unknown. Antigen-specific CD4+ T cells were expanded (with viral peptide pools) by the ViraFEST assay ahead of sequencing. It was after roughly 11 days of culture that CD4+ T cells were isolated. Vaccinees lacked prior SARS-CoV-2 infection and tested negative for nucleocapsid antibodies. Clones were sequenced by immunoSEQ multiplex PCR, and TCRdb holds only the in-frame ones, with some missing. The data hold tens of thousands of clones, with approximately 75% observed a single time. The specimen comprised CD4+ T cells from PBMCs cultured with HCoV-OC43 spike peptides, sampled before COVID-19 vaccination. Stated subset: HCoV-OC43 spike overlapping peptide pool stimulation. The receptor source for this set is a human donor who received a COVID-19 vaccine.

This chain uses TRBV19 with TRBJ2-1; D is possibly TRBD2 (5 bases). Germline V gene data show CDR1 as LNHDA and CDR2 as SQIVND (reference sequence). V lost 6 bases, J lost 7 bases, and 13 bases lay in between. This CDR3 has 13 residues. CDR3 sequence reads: CASRIREKNEQFF. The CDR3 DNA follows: TGTGCCAGTAGGATCCGGGAAAAAAATGAGCAGTTCTTC.

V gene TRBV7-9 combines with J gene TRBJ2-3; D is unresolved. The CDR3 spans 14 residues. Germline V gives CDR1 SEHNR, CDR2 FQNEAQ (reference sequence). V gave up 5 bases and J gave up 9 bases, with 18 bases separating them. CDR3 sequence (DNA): TGTGCCAGCAGCCCGCGAGCCGATGGGCTCACGCAGTATTTT. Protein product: CASSPRADGLTQYF.

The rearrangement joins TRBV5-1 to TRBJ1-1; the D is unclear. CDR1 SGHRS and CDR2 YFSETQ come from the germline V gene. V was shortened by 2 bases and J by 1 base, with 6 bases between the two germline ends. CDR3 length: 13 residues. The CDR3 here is CASSFGGNTEAFF. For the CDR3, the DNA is TGCGCCAGCAGCTTCGGAGGGAACACTGAAGCTTTCTTT.

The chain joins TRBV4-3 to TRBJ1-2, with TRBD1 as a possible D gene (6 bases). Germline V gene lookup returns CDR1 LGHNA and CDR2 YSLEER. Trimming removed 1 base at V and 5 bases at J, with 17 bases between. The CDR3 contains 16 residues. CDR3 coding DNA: TGCGCCAGCAGCCAAGTGCTGCGGGGGAGGGGGTATGGCTACACCTTC. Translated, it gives CASSQVLRGRGYGYTF.

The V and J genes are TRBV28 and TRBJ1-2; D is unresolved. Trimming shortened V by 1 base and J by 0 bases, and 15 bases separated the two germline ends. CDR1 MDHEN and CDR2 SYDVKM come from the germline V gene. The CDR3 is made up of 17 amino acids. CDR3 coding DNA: TGTGCCAGCAGTTTATCGGTTCTAGTGAGTTCTAACTATGGCTACACCTTC. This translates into CASSLSVLVSSNYGYTF.

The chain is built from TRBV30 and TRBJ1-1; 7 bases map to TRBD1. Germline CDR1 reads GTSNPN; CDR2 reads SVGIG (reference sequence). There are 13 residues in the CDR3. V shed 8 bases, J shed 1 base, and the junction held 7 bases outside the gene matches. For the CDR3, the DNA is TGTGCCGGTAAGGGACAGCCGAACACTGAAGCTTTCTTT. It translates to CAGKGQPNTEAFF.

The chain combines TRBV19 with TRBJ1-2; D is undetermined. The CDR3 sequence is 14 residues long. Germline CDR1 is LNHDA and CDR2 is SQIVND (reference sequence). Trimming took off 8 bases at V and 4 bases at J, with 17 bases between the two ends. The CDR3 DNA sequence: TGTGCCAGTTCCCGGGCCCCCGTGGGCTATGGCTACACCTTC. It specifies CASSRAPVGYGYTF. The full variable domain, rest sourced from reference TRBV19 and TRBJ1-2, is DGGITQSPKYLFRKEGQNVTLSCEQNLNHDAMYWYRQDPGQGLRLIYYSQIVNDFQKGDIAEGYSVSREKKESFPLTVTSAQKNPTAFYLCASSRAPVGYGYTFGSGTRLTVV.

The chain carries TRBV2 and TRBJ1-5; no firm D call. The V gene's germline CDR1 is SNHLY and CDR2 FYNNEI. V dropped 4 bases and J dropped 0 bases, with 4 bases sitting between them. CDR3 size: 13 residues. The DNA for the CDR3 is TGTGCCAGCAGTGGCGGTAGCAATCAGCCCCAGCATTTT. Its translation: CASSGGSNQPQHF.

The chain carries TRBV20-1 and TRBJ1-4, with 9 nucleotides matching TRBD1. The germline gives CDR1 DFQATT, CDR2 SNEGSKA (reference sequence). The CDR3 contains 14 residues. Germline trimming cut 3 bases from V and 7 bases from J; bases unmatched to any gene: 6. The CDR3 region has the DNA TGCAGTGCTAGTAAACAGGGGGCGCTTGAAAAACTGTTTTTT. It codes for CSASKQGALEKLFF.

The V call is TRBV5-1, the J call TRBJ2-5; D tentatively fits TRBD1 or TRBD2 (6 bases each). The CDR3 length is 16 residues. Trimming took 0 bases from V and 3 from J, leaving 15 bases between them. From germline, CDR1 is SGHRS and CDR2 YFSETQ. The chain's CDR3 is CASSLGTGTAKETQYF. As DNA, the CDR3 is TGCGCCAGCAGCTTGGGTACAGGGACTGCAAAAGAGACCCAGTACTTC.

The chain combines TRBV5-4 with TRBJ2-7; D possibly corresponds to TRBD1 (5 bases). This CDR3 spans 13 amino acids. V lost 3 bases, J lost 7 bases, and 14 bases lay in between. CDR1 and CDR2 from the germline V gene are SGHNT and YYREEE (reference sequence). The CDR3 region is CASSWWGSGEQYV. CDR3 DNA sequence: TGTGCCAGCAGCTGGTGGGGCTCCGGGGAGCAGTACGTC.

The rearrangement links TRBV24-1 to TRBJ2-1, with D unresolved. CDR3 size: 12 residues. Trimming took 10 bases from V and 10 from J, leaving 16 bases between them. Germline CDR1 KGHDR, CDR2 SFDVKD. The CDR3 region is CATNDNLEEQFF. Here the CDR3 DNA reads TGTGCCACAAATGACAACCTTGAAGAGCAGTTCTTC.

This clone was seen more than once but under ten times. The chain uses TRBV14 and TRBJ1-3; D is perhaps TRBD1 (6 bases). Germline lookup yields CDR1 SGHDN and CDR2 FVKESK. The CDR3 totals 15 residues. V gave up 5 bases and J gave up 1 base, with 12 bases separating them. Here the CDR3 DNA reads TGTGCCAGCAGCGTACAGGGATTTTCTGGAAACACCATATATTTT. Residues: CASSVQGFSGNTIYF.

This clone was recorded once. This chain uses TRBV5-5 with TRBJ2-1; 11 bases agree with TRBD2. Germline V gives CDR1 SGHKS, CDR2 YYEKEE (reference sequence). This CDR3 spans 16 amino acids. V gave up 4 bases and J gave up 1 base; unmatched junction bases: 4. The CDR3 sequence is CASSVLAGGSYNEQFF. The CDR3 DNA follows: TGTGCCAGCAGCGTGCTAGCGGGGGGTTCCTACAATGAGCAGTTCTTC.

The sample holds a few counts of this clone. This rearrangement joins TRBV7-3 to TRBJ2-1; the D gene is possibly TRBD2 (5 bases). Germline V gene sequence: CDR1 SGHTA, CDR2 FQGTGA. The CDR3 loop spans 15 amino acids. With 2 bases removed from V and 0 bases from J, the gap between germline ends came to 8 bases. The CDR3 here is CASSLGTSSYNEQFF. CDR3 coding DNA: TGTGCCAGCAGCTTAGGCACTAGCTCCTACAATGAGCAGTTCTTC.

CDR3 sequence: CASSEERNQPQHF. In DNA form, the CDR3 reads TGTGCCAGCAGTGAAGAGAGAAATCAGCCCCAGCATTTT. V usage is TRBV6-1 and J usage is TRBJ1-5; unclear D gene. Germline CDR1 MNHNS, CDR2 SASEGT. V lost 1 base to trimming and J lost 4 bases, with 5 bases between them. This CDR3 contains 13 residues.

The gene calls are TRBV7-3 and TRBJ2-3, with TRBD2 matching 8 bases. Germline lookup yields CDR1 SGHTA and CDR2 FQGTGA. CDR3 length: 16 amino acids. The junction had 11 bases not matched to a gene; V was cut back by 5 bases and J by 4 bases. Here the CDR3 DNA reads TGTGCCAGCAGCCCTAACTCGGGGGGGCTGGCAGATACGCAGTATTTT. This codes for CASSPNSGGLADTQYF.

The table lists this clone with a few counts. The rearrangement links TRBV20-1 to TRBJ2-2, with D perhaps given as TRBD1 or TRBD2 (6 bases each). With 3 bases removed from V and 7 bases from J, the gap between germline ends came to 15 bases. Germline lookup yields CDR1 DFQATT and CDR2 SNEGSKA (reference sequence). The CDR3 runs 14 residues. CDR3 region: CSASRQAGSGELFF. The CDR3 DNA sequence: TGCAGTGCTAGTCGACAGGCCGGGAGCGGGGAGCTGTTTTTT.

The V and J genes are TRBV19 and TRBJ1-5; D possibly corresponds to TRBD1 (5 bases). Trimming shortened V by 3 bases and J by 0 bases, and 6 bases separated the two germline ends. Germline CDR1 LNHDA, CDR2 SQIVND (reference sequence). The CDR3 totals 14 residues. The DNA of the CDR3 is TGTGCCAGTAGTATGGACACTAGCAATCAGCCCCAGCATTTT. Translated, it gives CASSMDTSNQPQHF.

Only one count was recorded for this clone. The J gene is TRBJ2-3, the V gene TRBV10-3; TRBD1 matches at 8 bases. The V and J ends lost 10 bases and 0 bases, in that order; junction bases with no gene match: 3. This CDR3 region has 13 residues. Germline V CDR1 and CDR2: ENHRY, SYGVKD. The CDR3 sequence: CANGQGSTDTQYF. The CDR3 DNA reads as TGTGCCAACGGACAGGGTAGCACAGATACGCAGTATTTT.

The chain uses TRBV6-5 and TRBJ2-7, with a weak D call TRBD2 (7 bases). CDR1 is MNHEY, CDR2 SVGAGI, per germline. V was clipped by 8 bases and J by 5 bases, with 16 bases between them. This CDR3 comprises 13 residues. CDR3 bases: TGTGCCAGCGGCCTCTGGGGGGGCCACGAGCAGTACGTC. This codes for CASGLWGGHEQYV.

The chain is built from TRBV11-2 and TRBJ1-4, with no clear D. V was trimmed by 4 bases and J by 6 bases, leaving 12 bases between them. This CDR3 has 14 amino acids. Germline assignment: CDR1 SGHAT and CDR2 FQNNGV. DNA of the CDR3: TGTGCCAGCAGCTCCGAAAGGACGGATGAAAAACTGTTTTTT. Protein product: CASSSERTDEKLFF.

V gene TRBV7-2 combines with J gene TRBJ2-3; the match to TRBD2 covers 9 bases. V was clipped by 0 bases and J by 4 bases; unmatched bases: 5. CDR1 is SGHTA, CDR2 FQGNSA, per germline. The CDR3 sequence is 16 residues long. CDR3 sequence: CASSLARAGGADTQYF. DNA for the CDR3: TGTGCCAGCAGCTTAGCGCGGGCGGGGGGGGCAGATACGCAGTATTTT.

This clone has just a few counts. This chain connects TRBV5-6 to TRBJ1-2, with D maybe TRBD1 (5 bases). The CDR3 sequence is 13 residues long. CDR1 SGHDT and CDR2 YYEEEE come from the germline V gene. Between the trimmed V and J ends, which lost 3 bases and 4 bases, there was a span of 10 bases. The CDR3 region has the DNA TGTGCCAGCAGCTACGACAGACTCTATGGCTACACCTTC. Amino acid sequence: CASSYDRLYGYTF.

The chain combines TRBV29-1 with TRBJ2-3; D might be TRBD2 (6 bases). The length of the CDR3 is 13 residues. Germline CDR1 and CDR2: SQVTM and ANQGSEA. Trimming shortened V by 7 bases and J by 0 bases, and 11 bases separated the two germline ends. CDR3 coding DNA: TGCAGCGCCCGACGGGGGAGCACAGATACGCAGTATTTT. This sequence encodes CSARRGSTDTQYF.

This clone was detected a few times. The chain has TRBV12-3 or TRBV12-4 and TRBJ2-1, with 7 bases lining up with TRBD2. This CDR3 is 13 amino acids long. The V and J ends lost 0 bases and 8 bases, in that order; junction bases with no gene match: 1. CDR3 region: CASSLASGYEQFF. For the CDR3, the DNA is TGTGCCAGCAGTTTAGCTAGCGGGTATGAGCAGTTCTTC.

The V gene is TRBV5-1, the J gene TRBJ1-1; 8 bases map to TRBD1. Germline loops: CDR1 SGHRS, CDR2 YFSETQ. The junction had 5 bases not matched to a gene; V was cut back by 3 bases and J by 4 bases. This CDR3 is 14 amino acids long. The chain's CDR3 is CASSSTGVGTEAFF. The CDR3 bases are TGCGCCAGCAGCTCGACAGGGGTGGGCACTGAAGCTTTCTTT.

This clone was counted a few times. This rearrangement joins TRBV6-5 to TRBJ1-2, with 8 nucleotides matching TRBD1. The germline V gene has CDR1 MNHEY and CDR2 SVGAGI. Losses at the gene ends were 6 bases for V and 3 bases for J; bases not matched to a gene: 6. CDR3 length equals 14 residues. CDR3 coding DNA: TGTGCCAGCAGCAAGACAGGGGACGACTATGGCTACACCTTC. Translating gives CASSKTGDDYGYTF.